The clone carrying this T cell receptor beta chain is a singleton in its sample. As yet, its antigen is unknown. This sample was taken from a study of cytomegalovirus exposure and HLA in healthy donors. Overall study findings and caveats: The availability of immune exposure information extended only to CMV serostatus.

With 60 Vbeta and 13 Jbeta primers, the PCR was carried out. The method was immunoSEQ multiplex PCR; TCRdb's version includes in-frame clones alone and lacks a portion of them. In the table there are around 140,000 clones, roughly 88% of which are singletons. CDR3 length equals 15 residues. The germline V gene has CDR1 SGHKS and CDR2 YYEKEE (reference sequence). The trim removed 2 bases at V and 3 bases at J, leaving 3 bases unmatched. The chain uses TRBV5-5 and TRBJ2-1, with TRBD2 matching over 9 bases. Material: PBMCs. The source is a woman in her thirties or forties in good health and CMV-seronegative. The CDR3 sequence is CASSFMRGGYNEQFF. The DNA of the CDR3 is TGTGCCAGCAGCTTTATGCGGGGGGGCTACAATGAGCAGTTCTTC.